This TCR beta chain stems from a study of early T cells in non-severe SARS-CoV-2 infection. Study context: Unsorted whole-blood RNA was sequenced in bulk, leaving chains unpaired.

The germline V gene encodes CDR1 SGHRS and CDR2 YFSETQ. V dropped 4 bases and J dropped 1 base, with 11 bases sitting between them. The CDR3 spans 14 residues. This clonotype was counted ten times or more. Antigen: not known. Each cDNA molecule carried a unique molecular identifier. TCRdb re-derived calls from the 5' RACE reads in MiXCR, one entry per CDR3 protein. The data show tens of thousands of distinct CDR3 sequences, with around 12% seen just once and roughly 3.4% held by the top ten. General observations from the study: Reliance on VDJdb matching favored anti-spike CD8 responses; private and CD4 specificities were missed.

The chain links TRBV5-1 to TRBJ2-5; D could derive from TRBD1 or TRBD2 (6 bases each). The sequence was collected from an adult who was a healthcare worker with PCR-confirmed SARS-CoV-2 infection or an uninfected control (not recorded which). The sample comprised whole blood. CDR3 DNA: TGCGCCAGCAGCGGGGGGCAGACCCAAGAGACCCAGTACTTC. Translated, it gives CASSGGQTQETQYF.